Listed below are T cell receptor beta chains from one sample, sequenced in a study of blood T cells in healthy people across ages. TCRdb processed the 5' RACE reads anew with MiXCR; each CDR3 protein has one entry. The data hold 250,000 to 300,000 distinct CDR3 sequences, with roughly a quarter observed a single time. Sequenced material: blood. The source is an older woman in good health. CDR3s include the opening cysteine and the closing phenylalanine or tryptophan. A D gene is named only where the DNA matches it firmly. Expanded clones get a size class; other rows say once, few or many, or leave the size out.

v_call	clone_size	j_call	d_call	cdr3_aa	cdr3_nt
TRBV29-1	few	TRBJ2-7	-	CSVATSSTYEQYF	TGCAGCGTCGCGACTAGTTCGACCTACGAGCAGTACTTC
TRBV25-1	few	TRBJ2-7	TRBD2	CASSESGLAGLYEQYF	TGTGCCAGCAGTGAATCAGGTCTAGCGGGATTGTACGAGCAGTACTTC
TRBV15	-	TRBJ2-1	TRBD2	CATSISGDEQFF	TGTGCCACCAGCATAAGCGGGGATGAGCAGTTCTTC
TRBV6-1	many	TRBJ2-4	-	CASSGNSAAKNIQYF	TGTGCCAGCAGTGGAAATAGCGCGGCCAAAAACATTCAGTACTTC
TRBV10-3	once	TRBJ2-3	-	CAIGSQGDTQYF	TGTGCCATCGGGAGTCAGGGGGATACGCAGTATTTT
TRBV5-1	-	TRBJ2-7	-	CASSVTGLGSYEQYF	TGCGCCAGCAGCGTGACGGGTTTGGGCTCCTACGAGCAGTACTTC
TRBV5-1	-	TRBJ1-2	-	CASSLMPDNYGYTF	TGCGCCAGCAGCTTGATGCCGGATAACTATGGCTACACCTTC
TRBV12-3/TRBV12-4	-	TRBJ2-3	-	CASRSFTDTQYF	TGTGCCAGCAGATCGTTCACAGATACGCAGTATTTT
TRBV6-5	few	TRBJ2-5	TRBD2	CASRLAGSVGETQYF	TGTGCCAGCAGGCTAGCGGGAAGCGTGGGGGAGACCCAGTACTTC
TRBV10-2	-	TRBJ2-2	-	CASQNTGELFF	TGCGCCAGCCAGAACACCGGGGAGCTGTTTTTT
TRBV20-1	-	TRBJ2-4	TRBD1	CSARGTGVKNIQYF	TGCAGTGCCCGGGGGACAGGGGTCAAAAACATTCAGTACTTC
TRBV5-6	few	TRBJ1-1	-	CASSLGAAGVEAFF	TGTGCCAGCAGCTTGGGGGCGGCAGGGGTTGAAGCTTTCTTT
TRBV4-3	-	TRBJ2-3	-	CASSQLGRGTDTQYF	TGCGCCAGCAGCCAACTAGGACGGGGCACAGATACGCAGTATTTT
TRBV6-2/TRBV6-3	-	TRBJ2-7	-	CASSGSDPYEQYF	TGTGCCAGCAGCGGGAGTGATCCCTACGAGCAGTACTTC
TRBV11-2	few	TRBJ2-2	-	CASSLSTGELFF	TGTGCCAGCAGCTTGTCGACCGGGGAGCTGTTTTTT
TRBV10-3	few	TRBJ2-2	-	CAISEWPDSNTGELFF	TGTGCCATCAGTGAGTGGCCGGATTCGAACACCGGGGAGCTGTTTTTT
TRBV20-1	many	TRBJ2-3	-	CSSPTGDTQYF	TGCAGTTCCCCTACTGGGGATACGCAGTATTTT
TRBV7-2	-	TRBJ2-6	-	CASSSTLGSGANVLTF	TGTGCCAGCAGCTCCACCTTGGGCTCTGGGGCCAACGTCCTGACTTTC
TRBV10-1	-	TRBJ2-2	TRBD1	CASGPGGLGGELFF	TGCGCCAGCGGTCCAGGGGGCTTGGGGGGGGAGCTGTTTTTT
TRBV7-2	-	TRBJ2-3	-	CASSLGDWDTQYF	TGTGCCAGCAGCTTAGGGGACTGGGATACGCAGTATTTT
TRBV7-9	-	TRBJ2-1	-	CASSFTPIGVKINEQFF	TGTGCCAGCAGCTTTACCCCGATCGGGGTCAAGATCAATGAGCAGTTCTTC
TRBV7-8	-	TRBJ2-7	-	CASSLLLGTTYEQYF	TGTGCCAGCAGCTTACTTCTTGGGACGACCTACGAGCAGTACTTC
TRBV2	-	TRBJ2-1	-	CASSDGPRWEQFF	TGTGCCAGCAGTGACGGCCCTAGATGGGAGCAGTTCTTC
TRBV20-1	-	TRBJ2-7	-	CSANLYEQYF	TGCAGTGCTAACCTCTACGAGCAGTACTTC
TRBV13	-	TRBJ2-7	TRBD1	CASSARTGSYEQYF	TGTGCCAGCAGCGCAAGGACAGGATCCTACGAGCAGTACTTC
TRBV5-1	few	TRBJ1-1	-	CASSLDAGNTEAFF	TGCGCCAGCAGCTTGGATGCAGGGAACACTGAAGCTTTCTTT
TRBV12-3/TRBV12-4	few	TRBJ1-4	-	CASSPSGGAREKLFF	TGTGCCAGCAGCCCCTCTGGGGGGGCTCGGGAAAAACTGTTTTTT
TRBV20-1	few	TRBJ2-5	-	CSAEDREGYEQCF	TGCAGTGCTGAGGACAGGGAGGGTTACGAGCAGTGCTTC
TRBV4-2	-	TRBJ2-3	-	CASSQDWEDTDTQYF	TGTGCCAGCAGCCAAGATTGGGAAGACACAGATACGCAGTATTTT
TRBV2	few	TRBJ1-2	-	CASRGTVNYGYTF	TGTGCCAGCAGAGGGACGGTTAACTATGGCTACACCTTC
TRBV7-9	few	TRBJ1-1	TRBD1	CASSPAGQEATEAFF	TGTGCCAGCAGCCCTGCGGGACAGGAGGCCACTGAAGCTTTCTTT
TRBV7-9	-	TRBJ1-5	-	CASSFGGASQPQHF	TGTGCCAGCAGCTTTGGGGGGGCTAGTCAGCCCCAGCATTTT
TRBV9	-	TRBJ2-5	-	CASSVSLRLQETQYF	TGTGCCAGCAGCGTAAGTCTGCGGCTCCAAGAGACCCAGTACTTC
TRBV20-1	-	TRBJ1-1	TRBD1	CSARDRQGASNTEAFF	TGCAGTGCTAGAGATAGGCAGGGGGCGTCGAACACTGAAGCTTTCTTT
TRBV20-1	-	TRBJ2-7	-	CSARDGDFYEQYF	TGCAGTGCTAGAGATGGGGACTTCTACGAGCAGTACTTC
TRBV7-2	-	TRBJ2-1	TRBD2	CASSLVSSGRNYNEQFF	TGTGCCAGCAGCTTAGTGTCTAGCGGGAGAAACTACAATGAGCAGTTCTTC
TRBV10-3	few	TRBJ1-1	-	CAIRRQDLGTEAFF	TGTGCCATCAGACGACAGGACTTGGGCACTGAAGCTTTCTTT
TRBV5-1	-	TRBJ1-5	-	CASSLEGSLNQPQHF	TGCGCCAGCAGCTTGGAGGGCAGTCTCAATCAGCCCCAGCATTTT